This T cell receptor (beta chain) was documented in a study of T-cell memory formation after mild COVID-19 (dated by TCRdb to about 2021). Concerning the study at large: TCR sequence clusters from the two donors were largely donor specific. In a couple of donors, T-cell clones that expanded and contracted after mild COVID-19 were tracked by sequencing TCRalpha and TCRbeta repertoires over time. Two young, previously healthy adult volunteers made up the cohort, one male and one female.

The paper as a whole reports these results and caveats: The study included only a couple of mild cases, and larger cohorts that include severe cases with pre-infection samples were judged to be necessary. Balanced CD4/CD8 phenotypes were observed for clones contracting from day 15 to 85, whereas a bias towards CD4+ was observed for a second wave of clones expanding from day 15 to 37. Contracting CD4+ clones appeared mostly in the CM and EM memory subsets, whereas CD8+ clones were enriched in EMRA. Whether the second-wave clones peaking on day 37 were SARS-CoV-2 specific was not confirmed. Some responding clones were found in pre-infection memory, which suggests that pre-existing cross-reactive memory T cells took part in the SARS-CoV-2 response.

Points on this clonotype: Its binding antigen is unknown. No qualities accompany the bases; no much larger clone lies one base away.

Ficoll-Paque density gradient centrifugation was the method used to isolate PBMCs. Per the germline V gene (reference sequence), SEHNR is the CDR1 and FQNEAQ is the CDR2. From the cysteine through the phenylalanine, the CDR3 covers 13 amino acids. Only the CDR3 part of the read is kept: 39 bases, read in frame from the first base. V is cut by 4 bases and J by 6 bases, and the space between the germline ends is 12 bases. Instrument used: Illumina NovaSeq 6000. TCRalpha and TCRbeta cDNA libraries were built by 5'RACE with constant-segment primers, adding sample barcodes and unique molecular identifiers. Trizol reagent was used to extract RNA from every sample. The libraries were amplified in two PCR steps, and the second step added a second sample barcode and Illumina TruSeq adapters. Sequencing of libraries was performed on an Illumina NovaSeq with 2 x 150 bp paired-end reads. Per the authors' processing: Demultiplexing of reads and collapsing into UMI-guided consensus sequences were performed with migec v1.2.7. Using mixcr v2.1.11, UMI consensuses were aligned to TRA and TRB V and J templates and then assembled into clonotypes. A clonotype was counted as expanded or contracted only when both edgeR and NoisET called the clonotype significant, with the noise models trained on biological replicates. For edgeR calls, the thresholds were a false discovery rate-adjusted p below 0.01 and a log2 fold-change of 1. As an exploratory analysis of dynamics, max-normalized trajectories of the 1000 most abundant clonotypes were examined with PCA combined with hierarchical clustering. Each responding clone was given a CD4 or CD8 phenotype based on the CD4+ and CD8+ repertoires, which had been sequenced separately. TCRdb redid the processing of the public reads, applying fastp at Q25 and MiXCR, and retained in-frame beta chains. Rows matching on CDR3 protein sequence are summarized as one entry with the most common DNA and genes. These V and J calls derive from TCRdb rather than the authors' analysis. The sample table shows 350,000 to 500,000 distinct CDR3 sequences, and roughly 20% are seen once. The leading ten clones occupy roughly 8.4% of the sample.

This chain joins TRBV7-9 to TRBJ1-1, and perhaps TRBD1 as D gene, on 6 matching bases. The sample was PBMCs or a T cell subset sorted from them (not recorded which). This sequence originates from an adult woman who had mild COVID-19 (a few samples of this study predate the infection). The sample titles of this study are shuffled in the database, so cell type and time point are left out; the donor was told from shared clones. The sequenced DNA: TGTGCCAGCAGCTCGAGTCAGGGGTCTGAAGCTTTCTTT. It is translated as CASSSSQGSEAFF.